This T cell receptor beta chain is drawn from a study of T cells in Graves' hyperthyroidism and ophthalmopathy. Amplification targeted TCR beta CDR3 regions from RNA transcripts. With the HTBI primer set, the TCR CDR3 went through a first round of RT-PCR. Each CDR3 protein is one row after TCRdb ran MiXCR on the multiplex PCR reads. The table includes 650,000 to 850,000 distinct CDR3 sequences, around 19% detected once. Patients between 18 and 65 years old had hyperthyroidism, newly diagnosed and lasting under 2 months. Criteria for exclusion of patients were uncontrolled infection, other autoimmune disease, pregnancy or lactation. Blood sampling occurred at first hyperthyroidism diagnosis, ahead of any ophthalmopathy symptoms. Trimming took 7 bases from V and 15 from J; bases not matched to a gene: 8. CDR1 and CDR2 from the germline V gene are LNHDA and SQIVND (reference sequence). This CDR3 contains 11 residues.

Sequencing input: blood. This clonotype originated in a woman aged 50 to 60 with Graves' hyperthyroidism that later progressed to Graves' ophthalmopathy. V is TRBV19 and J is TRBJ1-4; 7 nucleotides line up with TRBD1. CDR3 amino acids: CASTTGDSLFF. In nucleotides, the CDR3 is TGTGCCAGTACCACCGGGGACAGTTTGTTTTTT. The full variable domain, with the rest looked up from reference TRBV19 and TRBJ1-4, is DGGITQSPKYLFRKEGQNVTLSCEQNLNHDAMYWYRQDPGQGLRLIYYSQIVNDFQKGDIAEGYSVSREKKESFPLTVTSAQKNPTAFYLCASTTGDSLFFGSGTQLSVL.